Presented here are 18 T cell receptor beta chains from one specimen sequenced in a study of blood T cell repertoires in COVID-19. Profiling relied on immunoSEQ multiplex PCR, and the TCRdb table lists in-frame clones only, not all of them. The profile shows over 100,000 clones, under 90% of them singletons. The specimen sequenced was peripheral blood. Receptors originate from a woman aged 70-85 years with acute or convalescent COVID-19.

CDR3 in amino acids: CASSEVRKETQYF. CDR3 DNA sequence: TGTGCCAGCAGTGAAGTCAGGAAAGAGACCCAGTACTTC. The V and J genes are TRBV6-1 and TRBJ2-5; D is uncertain. Germline CDR1 reads MNHNS; CDR2 reads SASEGT. Trimming shortened V by 1 base and J by 3 bases, and 6 bases separated the two germline ends. The CDR3 is made up of 13 amino acids.

This clone was detected only a few times. The CDR3 protein is CASSSGESSYEQYF. CDR3 DNA sequence: TGTGCCAGCAGCAGCGGGGAGAGCTCCTACGAGCAGTACTTC. The V and J genes are TRBV6-2 or TRBV6-3 and TRBJ2-7, with 7 bases lining up with TRBD2. The CDR3 loop spans 14 amino acids. The germline CDR1 and CDR2 sequences are MNHEY and SVGEGT. After removal of 6 bases from V and 0 bases from J, the junction contained 5 bases not matched to a gene.

In this sample, this clone turned up once. The chain employs TRBV5-1 and TRBJ2-2; TRBD1 matches at 12 bases. Per the germline V gene, CDR1 is SGHRS and CDR2 is YFSETQ. Unmatched junction bases numbered 9, after V lost 4 bases and J lost 5 bases. The CDR3 consists of 17 residues. CDR3 region: CASSAQGQGAITGELFF. As DNA, the CDR3 is TGCGCCAGCAGCGCCCAGGGACAGGGGGCTATAACCGGGGAGCTGTTTTTT.

This sequence joins TRBV24-1 and TRBJ1-5, with 8 positions matching TRBD1. The length of the CDR3 is 19 residues. Germline CDR1 is KGHDR and CDR2 is SFDVKD. J gave up 0 bases and V 4 bases, and 13 bases lay outside the gene matches. The CDR3: CATSEGPGQVLYSNQPQHF. DNA for the CDR3: TGTGCCACCAGTGAGGGTCCGGGACAGGTGCTATATAGCAATCAGCCCCAGCATTTT.

The sample holds one count of this clone. The chain links TRBV6-4 to TRBJ1-1; D is possibly TRBD1 (5 bases). CDR1 and CDR2 from the germline V gene are MRHNA and SNTAGT. This CDR3 is 13 amino acids long. Trimming took 5 bases from V and 0 from J, leaving 7 bases between them. CDR3 sequence (DNA): TGTGCCAGCAGTACGACAGTGAACACTGAAGCTTTCTTT. Translated, it gives CASSTTVNTEAFF.

The V call is TRBV7-2, the J call TRBJ2-7, with 9 bases aligning to TRBD2. The CDR3 length is 16 residues. V lost 5 bases to trimming and J lost 3 bases; unmatched junction nucleotides: 11. Germline CDR1 is SGHTA and CDR2 is FQGNSA. CDR3 amino acids: CASSPLDSGGGYEQYF. DNA of the CDR3: TGTGCCAGCAGCCCCTTAGATAGCGGGGGTGGCTACGAGCAGTACTTC. Complete variable domain (other parts from reference TRBV7-2 and TRBJ2-7): GAGVSQSPSNKVTEKGKDVELRCDPISGHTALYWYRQSLGQGLEFLIYFQGNSAPDKSGLPSDRFSAERTGGSVSTLTIQRTQQEDSAVYLCASSPLDSGGGYEQYFGPGTRLTVT.

The rearrangement joins TRBV9 to TRBJ2-1; 10 nucleotides match TRBD2. The CDR3 contains 16 residues. Germline CDR1 and CDR2: SGDLS and YYNGEE. V lost 2 bases to trimming and J lost 4 bases; unmatched junction nucleotides: 6. CDR3 nucleotides: TGTGCCAGCAGCGTGGAAGCGGGGGGGCTGTACAATGAGCAGTTCTTC. Protein product: CASSVEAGGLYNEQFF.

The J gene is TRBJ1-5, the V gene TRBV6-7, with TRBD1 matching over 9 bases. TRBV6-7 is designated an ORF whose function remains uncertain. This CDR3 has 21 amino acids. V gave up 2 bases and J gave up 3 bases; unmatched junction bases: 20. The CDR3 coding sequence is TGTGCCAGCAGTTACGGGACCGGGACAGGGTACCCCCTGCTCCCCAATCAGCCCCAGCATTTT. Its protein is CASSYGTGTGYPLLPNQPQHF.

The chain recombines TRBV7-2 with TRBJ2-7; weak D call: TRBD2 (5 bases). Trimming pared 5 bases from V and 6 bases from J, leaving 11 bases between. Germline CDR1 is SGHTA and CDR2 is FQGNSA. The CDR3 length is 12 residues. The CDR3 reads CASSRQTSEQYF. The CDR3 region has the DNA TGTGCCAGCAGCCGACAAACTAGCGAGCAGTACTTC. The full variable domain, completed using reference TRBV7-2 and TRBJ2-7, is GAGVSQSPSNKVTEKGKDVELRCDPISGHTALYWYRQSLGQGLEFLIYFQGNSAPDKSGLPSDRFSAERTGGSVSTLTIQRTQQEDSAVYLCASSRQTSEQYFGPGTRLTVT.

This clone was observed a single time. The CDR3 is CASSQGTSGGARETQYF. CDR3 coding DNA: TGTGCCAGCAGCCAAGGCACTAGCGGGGGGGCAAGGGAGACCCAGTACTTC. The chain has TRBV4-2 and TRBJ2-5, with 13 bases that match TRBD2. The CDR3 is 17 residues long. Trimming at V came to 1 base and at J to 5 bases, leaving 7 bases not matched to a gene. The germline V gene encodes CDR1 LGHNA and CDR2 YNFKEQ.

The chain carries TRBV11-3 and TRBJ2-1, with 8 bases aligning to TRBD2. The CDR3 spans 15 residues. V lost 4 bases and J lost 5; bases outside the gene matches: 7. Looked up from germline, CDR1 is SGHNT and CDR2 is YENEEA. The CDR3 here is CASSSHGGADNEQFF. CDR3 DNA: TGTGCCAGCAGCTCACACGGGGGGGCCGACAATGAGCAGTTCTTC.

V gene TRBV4-1 combines with J gene TRBJ1-6; D call uncertain. From germline, CDR1 is MGHRA and CDR2 YSYEKL. V lost 4 bases to trimming and J lost 7 bases, with 20 bases between them. The CDR3 is 17 amino acids. CDR3 residues: CASSPSRASGGNSPLHF. CDR3 in DNA: TGCGCCAGCAGCCCGAGTAGGGCATCGGGAGGGAATTCACCCCTCCACTTT.

The chain employs TRBV10-3 and TRBJ2-3; no definite D call. Germline-derived CDR1 and CDR2 are ENHRY and SYGVKD. CDR3 length equals 13 residues. V dropped 8 bases and J dropped 0 bases, with 9 bases sitting between them. CDR3 DNA: TGTGCCATCGCTGCGAGGAGCACAGATACGCAGTATTTT. Translation: CAIAARSTDTQYF.

The gene calls are TRBV24-1 and TRBJ1-3; a possible D gene is TRBD1 (5 bases). Between the trimmed V and J ends, which lost 10 bases and 1 base, there was a span of 16 bases. From germline, CDR1 is KGHDR and CDR2 SFDVKD. The CDR3 loop spans 15 amino acids. The CDR3 DNA reads as TGTGCCACGCCCCAGGGTGAACGATCTGGAAACACCATATATTTT. This gives the protein CATPQGERSGNTIYF.

The V gene is TRBV3-1 (or the pseudogene TRBV3-2), the J gene TRBJ2-1, with TRBD2 matching over 8 bases. J lost 8 bases, V lost 3 bases, and 6 bases had no gene match. In germline, CDR1 is LGHDT, CDR2 YNNKEL (reference sequence). There are 14 residues in the CDR3. The CDR3 reads CASSHLAGNDEQFF. In DNA, the CDR3 is TGTGCCAGCAGCCACCTAGCGGGTAACGATGAGCAGTTCTTC.

The chain uses TRBV19 and TRBJ1-1, with TRBD1 as a possible D gene (6 bases). V lost 5 bases, J lost 4 bases, and 11 bases lay in between. The CDR3 spans 13 residues. Germline V gene sequence: CDR1 LNHDA, CDR2 SQIVND (reference sequence). This CDR3 is CASSPGAGTEAFF. Written as DNA, the CDR3 is TGTGCCAGTAGTCCAGGGGCGGGCACTGAAGCTTTCTTT.

V gene TRBV5-1 combines with J gene TRBJ2-2, with 9 bases identical to TRBD1. The length of the CDR3 is 16 residues. The V and J ends lost 1 base and 6 bases, in that order; junction bases with no gene match: 7. CDR1 and CDR2 (germline): SGHRS, YFSETQ. The CDR3 is CASSLIRDRAAGELFF. CDR3 in DNA: TGCGCCAGCAGCTTGATTCGGGACAGGGCCGCCGGGGAGCTGTTTTTT.

The V call is TRBV27, the J call TRBJ2-7; TRBD2 is a possible D gene (6 bases). The CDR3 sequence is 14 residues long. CDR1 is MNHEY, CDR2 SMNVEV, per germline (reference sequence). The V gene lost 0 bases and the J gene lost 1 base, with 7 bases spanning the gap. CDR3 nucleotides: TGTGCCAGCAGTTTATCTGCGGGGTCCTACGAGCAGTACTTC. The encoded protein is CASSLSAGSYEQYF.